Listed below are T cell receptor beta chains from one sample, sequenced in a study of tumor and adjacent non-tumor tissue in lung cancer. In TCRdb, the multiplex PCR reads were re-called with MiXCR into one record per CDR3 protein. The sample lists 200,000 or so distinct CDR3 sequences, 70% to 75% occurring once. The sequencing sample was made of lung tumor tissue. The receptors stem from a man aged 60 to 75 with non-small cell lung cancer. CDR3s include the opening cysteine and the closing phenylalanine or tryptophan. A D gene is named only where the DNA matches it firmly. The listing skips clone size in some rows; elsewhere it reads once, few, many or a size class.

>.|TRBV7-9|TRBJ2-2|.
CASSLDVQTGELFF
TGTGCCAGCAGCTTAGACGTCCAGACCGGGGAGCTGTTTTTT
>.|TRBV11-3|TRBJ2-3|TRBD2
CASRLAGADTRYF
TGTGCCAGCAGATTAGCGGGGGCGGATACGCGGTATTTT
>once|TRBV4-2|TRBJ2-1|TRBD2
CASSQEGPSSGGYNEHFF
TGTGCCAGCAGCCAAGAGGGCCCCTCTAGCGGGGGTTACAATGAGCATTTCTTC
>.|TRBV11-2|TRBJ2-7|.
CASSLRHSSYEQYF
TGTGCTAGCAGCCTACGTCATAGCTCCTATGAGCAGTACTTC
>.|TRBV20-1|TRBJ2-1|.
CSANSNRDFYNKQFF
TGCAGTGCTAACTCGAACCGGGACTTCTACAATAAGCAGTTCTTC
>.|TRBV11-2|TRBJ2-5|.
CASSIGHEGETQYF
TGTGCCAGCAGCATCGGACACGAGGGAGAGACCCAGTACTTC
>many|TRBV6-6|TRBJ1-2|TRBD1
CASSYSGQGAAGYTF
TGTGCCAGCAGTTACTCCGGACAGGGGGCGGCTGGCTACACCTTC
>.|TRBV11-3|TRBJ2-1|.
CAIRRGFWDEQFF
TGTGCCATCAGGAGGGGGTTTTGGGATGAGCAGTTCTTC
>.|TRBV20-1|TRBJ2-7|TRBD2
CIARVASGSYEQYF
TGCATTGCTAGGGTGGCTAGCGGATCCTACGAGCAGTACTTC
>.|TRBV30|TRBJ2-2|.
CACSVKVVGELFF
TGTGCCTGTAGTGTAAAGGTAGTCGGGGAGCTGTTTTTT
>many|TRBV12-3/TRBV12-4|TRBJ2-2|.
CASRGVGTQATGELFF
TGTGCCAGCCGAGGTGTTGGGACACAAGCCACCGGGGAGCTGTTTTTT
>.|TRBV20-1|TRBJ2-3|TRBD2
CSARDRLAGGGDTLYF
TGCAGTGCTAGAGATCGGCTAGCGGGAGGGGGAGATACGCTGTATTTT
>.|TRBV6-5|TRBJ2-7|.
CASGNRGFTRYKQYF
TGTGCCAGCGGCAATAGGGGATTCACTCGCTACAAGCAGTACTTC
>.|TRBV6-5|TRBJ2-2|.
CASRSQGGTVELFF
TGTGCCAGCAGGAGTCAGGGGGGTACCGTGGAGCTGTTTTTT
>.|TRBV28|TRBJ2-1|TRBD2
CASSSSGVFYEQFF
TGTGCCAGCAGTTCTAGCGGGGTCTTTTATGAGCAGTTCTTC
>.|TRBV20-1|TRBJ1-1|.
CSTRDRVGLNTEAFF
TGCAGTACTAGAGACCGCGTAGGGCTGAATACTGAAGCTTTCTTT
>.|TRBV4-1|TRBJ2-7|.
CASGQRSLGPGEQYF
TGCGCCAGCGGCCAACGATCTCTAGGACCGGGCGAGCAGTACTTC
>.|TRBV29-1|TRBJ2-1|TRBD2
CSAGLAVGVNEQFF
TGCAGCGCTGGACTAGCGGTAGGGGTCAATGAGCAGTTCTTC
>.|TRBV7-8|TRBJ1-5|.
CASSSIGGVRNPPQHF
TGTGCCAGCAGCTCCATAGGAGGGGTGCGCAATCCGCCCCAGCATTTT
>.|TRBV5-5|TRBJ1-2|TRBD1
CDSSLGGTGYGYTF
TGTGACAGCAGCTTGGGTGGGACAGGCTATGGCTACACCTTC
>few|TRBV12-3/TRBV12-4|TRBJ2-5|.
CASRPTGLGTQYF
TGTGCCAGCAGACCAACAGGGTTGGGGACCCAGTACTTC
>.|TRBV12-3/TRBV12-4|TRBJ1-2|.
CASSLGGRVVNGYTF
TGTGCCAGCAGTTTAGGGGGGAGGGTCGTAAACGGCTACACCTTC
>.|TRBV20-1|TRBJ2-7|.
CSAHTEVSYEQYF
TGCAGTGCTCATACAGAGGTCTCCTACGAGCAGTACTTC
>.|TRBV20-1|TRBJ1-6|.
CSARRSEGDSRLHF
TGCAGTGCTCGGAGGTCCGAGGGGGATTCACGCCTCCACTTT
>.|TRBV20-1|TRBJ1-5|.
CSALSTDDSNQPHHF
TGCAGTGCTCTCTCCACGGATGATAGCAATCAGCCCCATCATTTT
>.|TRBV20-1|TRBJ2-5|TRBD1
CGARKGPFWGQAQETQYF
TGCGGTGCTAGAAAAGGCCCATTCTGGGGACAGGCGCAAGAGACCCAGTACTTC
>.|TRBV11-2|TRBJ2-3|TRBD2
CASSFFLAVAGTQYF
TGTGCCAGTAGCTTTTTCCTAGCGGTGGCAGGAACGCAGTATTTT
>once|TRBV6-1|TRBJ1-1|.
CASNEVGNTESFF
TGTGCCAGTAACGAGGTGGGGAACACTGAATCTTTCTTT
>.|TRBV20-1|TRBJ2-3|.
CSAKGGSKTDAQYF
TGCAGTGCAAAGGGGGGCTCGAAGACAGATGCGCAGTATTTT
>.|TRBV4-1|TRBJ2-5|.
CASSQDLSAGGETHYF
TGCGCCAGCAGCCAAGATCTTTCTGCAGGGGGGGAGACCCATTACTTC
>few|TRBV20-1|TRBJ1-1|.
CSARADRNTEAFF
TGCAGTGCTAGGGCGGACAGAAACACTGAAGCTTTCTTT
>.|TRBV11-2|TRBJ2-1|.
CASSSIFYHEQFF
TGTGCCAGCAGCTCTATATTTTACCATGAGCAGTTCTTC
>.|TRBV11-2|TRBJ2-6|.
CANSPISGAYVLTF
TGTGCCAATAGTCCTATCTCTGGGGCCTACGTCCTCACTTTC
>.|TRBV29-1|TRBJ2-7|TRBD2
CSVVIRAGGPGDQYF
TGCAGCGTTGTCATCCGGGCGGGAGGGCCTGGTGACCAGTACTTC
>.|TRBV28|TRBJ2-7|.
CASSLFGSREQYF
TGTGCCAGCAGTTTGTTCGGAAGTCGCGAGCAGTACTTC
>.|TRBV11-2|TRBJ1-1|.
CASVWEANSEAFF
TGTGCCAGCGTCTGGGAGGCAAACAGTGAAGCTTTCTTT
>.|TRBV5-5|TRBJ2-5|TRBD1
CASSWTGGGETQYF
TGTGCCAGCAGCTGGACAGGGGGCGGGGAGACCCAGTACTTC
>.|TRBV11-2|TRBJ2-5|TRBD1
CASSLDETGGETQYF
TGTGCCAGCAGCTTAGATGAGACAGGGGGAGAGACCCAGTATTTC
>few|TRBV5-1|TRBJ2-3|.
CASSLRTDSTDTQYF
TGCGCCAGCAGCTTGCGGACGGATAGCACAGATACGCAGTATTTT
>.|TRBV11-3|TRBJ2-7|TRBD2
CASSLDRGTSFLGEQYF
TGTGCCAGCAGTTTAGACCGAGGGACTAGCTTTTTGGGCGAGCAGTACTTC
>few|TRBV20-1|TRBJ2-7|.
CSVQTGGIYEQYF
TGCAGTGTTCAGACTGGCGGGATATACGAGCAGTACTTC
>.|TRBV11-3|TRBJ2-1|TRBD2
CASNSLAGGYNEQFF
TGTGCTAGCAACTCCCTAGCGGGAGGTTACAATGAGCAGTTCTTC
>once|TRBV6-2/TRBV6-3|TRBJ1-6|.
CANSYGKLRPSSLHF
TGTGCCAACAGTTACGGCAAACTCCGGCCCTCATCCCTCCACTTT
>.|TRBV6-1|TRBJ2-1|.
CASIGNVQLF
TGTGCCAGCATAGGGAATGTGCAGCTCTTC
>once|TRBV4-2|TRBJ1-2|.
CASSQDTGNYGYTF
TGTGCCAGCAGCCAAGACACAGGGAATTATGGCTACACCTTC
>.|TRBV6-5|TRBJ1-2|.
CASSGALDEGEQYVASYGYAF
TGTGCCAGTAGTGGAGCCTTAGACGAGGGGGAACAATACGTTGCGTCGTATGGCTACGCCTTC
>.|TRBV29-1|TRBJ2-3|.
CSVAGDNQPQYF
TGTAGCGTTGCAGGGGACAATCAGCCCCAGTATTTT
>.|TRBV12-3/TRBV12-4|TRBJ2-3|.
CVSVGENADAQYF
TGTGTCAGCGTTGGAGAGAACGCAGATGCGCAGTATTTT
>.|TRBV29-1|TRBJ2-4|.
CSFVSGLAKNIQYF
TGCAGCTTTGTGTCAGGGCTAGCCAAAAACATTCAGTACTTC
>few|TRBV6-2/TRBV6-3|TRBJ2-7|.
CASSETGGSSYEQYF
TGTGCCAGCAGCGAAACTGGGGGGAGCTCCTACGAGCAGTACTTC
>.|TRBV6-5|TRBJ1-4|TRBD1
CTSSERTGRINEKLFF
TGTACCAGCAGTGAGCGGACAGGGCGGATTAATGAAAAACTGTTTTTT
>.|TRBV4-3|TRBJ2-3|.
CASSQERTASSTDTQYF
TGCGCCAGCAGCCAAGAGAGGACGGCCTCTAGCACAGATACGCAGTATTTT
>.|TRBV7-9|TRBJ1-5|.
CASSPRGAGLNQPQHF
TGTGCCAGCAGCCCTAGAGGGGCAGGGTTAAATCAGCCCCAGCATTTT